This T cell receptor beta chain appears in the sequencing data of a study of neurological immune-mediated disorders. Study-wide results and limits: Subjects shared no identical expanded-clone CDR3 amino acid sequences, suggesting private TCR-beta repertoires in all groups. Patients with HTLV-1-associated myelopathy showed the most TCR clonal expansion. Those with multiple sclerosis showed the least, falling below healthy controls.

This clonotype was counted many times. What it binds is not known. Germline loops: CDR1 SGHAT, CDR2 FQNNGV. The CDR3 length is 14 residues. V lost 2 bases to trimming and J lost 10 bases; unmatched junction nucleotides: 5. Synthesis of cDNA used 5'RACE (with 10-nucleotide random UMIs). TCRdb ran MiXCR on the 5' RACE reads and lists one entry per CDR3 protein. The sample shows about 43,000 distinct CDR3 sequences, about an eighth of them seen only once. The specimen sequenced was PBMCs. The clonotype was recovered from a female donor in good health. The genes are TRBV11-2 and TRBJ2-1; 10 nucleotides agree with TRBD2. The DNA of the CDR3 is TGTGCCAGCAGCTTAAGCGGGGGGGCCAACGAGCAGTTCTTC. Translating it yields CASSLSGGANEQFF.